The 21 T cell receptor beta chains listed next were all sequenced from one sample in a study of regulatory T cells in long-lasting Graves disease. Building of the TCR beta libraries involved iRepertoire HTBI primers and Arm-PCR of CDR3 regions. One entry per CDR3 protein results from TCRdb running MiXCR on the multiplex PCR reads. The repertoire holds hundreds of thousands of distinct CDR3 sequences, with less than 20% as singletons. Time point here: newly diagnosed GD, antithyroid drugs for less than 3 months. From PBMCs, RNA was extracted and then used to make the TCR library. The sequences come from peripheral blood mononuclear cells (PBMCs), collected at new diagnosis, from a patient treated with antithyroid drugs. The receptors were sampled from a female donor with Graves disease.

This clonotype was seen ten or more times. The chain uses TRBV5-1 and TRBJ1-5; D might be TRBD1 (6 bases). V lost 2 bases to trimming and J lost 7 bases, with 13 bases between them. The CDR3 has 14 amino acids. Per the germline V gene, CDR1 is SGHRS and CDR2 is YFSETQ. The CDR3 spells CASSFTGREQPQHF. The CDR3 DNA reads as TGCGCCAGCAGCTTTACAGGGCGGGAACAGCCCCAGCATTTT.

This clonotype was counted many times. V and J are TRBV20-1 and TRBJ1-1; 7 bases are a match to TRBD1. The CDR3 sequence is 16 residues long. V trimming: 3 bases; J trimming: 0 bases; junction bases outside the gene matches: 10. Per germline, CDR1 DFQATT and CDR2 SNEGSKA (reference sequence). The CDR3 DNA is TGCAGTGCTAGGCCCCGGGACAGAACCATGAACACTGAAGCTTTCTTT. This gives the protein CSARPRDRTMNTEAFF.

The table lists this clonotype with many counts. The V and J genes are TRBV20-1 and TRBJ2-1; TRBD2 matches 9 bases. The CDR3 totals 15 residues. Germline V gene sequence: CDR1 DFQATT, CDR2 SNEGSKA (reference sequence). The trim removed 6 bases at V and 3 bases at J, leaving 9 bases unmatched. The CDR3 region has the DNA TGCAGTGCGACGTTGACTAGCGGCCTCTACAATGAGCAGTTCTTC. It specifies CSATLTSGLYNEQFF.

The V call is TRBV5-1, the J call TRBJ2-3; D not certain. Trimming cost V 2 bases and J 5 bases, with 9 bases left between them. The CDR3 covers 13 residues. Germline V CDR1 and CDR2: SGHRS, YFSETQ. This chain's CDR3 is CASSFESGDTQYF. Written as DNA, the CDR3 is TGCGCCAGCAGCTTCGAGTCGGGAGATACGCAGTATTTT.

The chain employs TRBV9 and TRBJ1-6; D is ambiguous. The germline V gene has CDR1 SGDLS and CDR2 YYNGEE. V was cut by 0 bases and J by 7 bases, with 5 bases left in between. CDR3 length: 13 residues. The CDR3 region has the DNA TGTGCCAGCAGCGTAGGCAGGAATTCACCCCTCCACTTT. This translates into CASSVGRNSPLHF.

This clonotype was observed at least ten times. This chain connects TRBV29-1 to TRBJ1-1; perhaps TRBD1 as D (5 bases). Germline CDR1 and CDR2: SQVTM and ANQGSEA. V was clipped by 3 bases and J by 11 bases, with 19 bases between them. The CDR3 covers 13 residues. This CDR3 reads CSVDPILTGVAFF. The CDR3 DNA follows: TGCAGCGTTGACCCTATCCTTACGGGGGTTGCTTTCTTT. The whole variable domain, filled in from reference TRBV29-1 and TRBJ1-1, reads SAVISQKPSRDICQRGTSLTIQCQVDSQVTMMFWYRQQPGQSLTLIATANQGSEATYESGFVIDKFPISRPNLTFSTLTVSNMSPEDSSIYLCSVDPILTGVAFFGQGTRLTVV.

This clonotype was recorded at least ten times. The V call is TRBV12-5, the J call TRBJ1-2, with TRBD1 identical over 8 bases. Germline V CDR1 and CDR2: LGHNT, FRNRAP. V trimming: 5 bases; J trimming: 4 bases; junction bases outside the gene matches: 9. The length of the CDR3 is 15 residues. CDR3 loop: CASGLPGGAIYGYTF. CDR3 DNA: TGTGCTAGTGGTCTTCCAGGGGGCGCGATCTATGGCTACACCTTC.

On this clonotype: One end of the junction varies from germline; a read error may be responsible. The chain has TRBV20-1 and TRBJ1-3, with a possible D match to TRBD1 (5 bases). CDR1 is DFQATT and CDR2 is SNEGSKA in the germline V gene (reference sequence). The CDR3 is 12 residues long. The CDR3 DNA follows: TGCAGTGTCAGGGCGGGAGGAAACACCACATATTTT. This codes for CSVRAGGNTTYF.

This clonotype was detected many times. This rearrangement joins TRBV6-1 to TRBJ2-7, with 7 bases lining up with TRBD1. This CDR3 region has 12 residues. CDR1 is MNHNS and CDR2 is SASEGT in the germline V gene. Losses at the gene ends were 4 bases for V and 3 bases for J; bases not matched to a gene: 0. The DNA for the CDR3 is TGTGCCAGCAGTGGGGACAGCTACGAGCAGTACTTC. It encodes CASSGDSYEQYF.

This clonotype was seen at least ten times. The rearrangement joins TRBV24-1 to TRBJ2-3, with 11 bases matching TRBD2. The CDR3 totals 19 residues. The V gene's germline CDR1 is KGHDR and CDR2 SFDVKD. V was pared by 4 bases and J by 2 bases, with 13 bases of the junction left unmatched. The CDR3 DNA follows: TGTGCCACCAGTGACAACGTACCGGGACTAGCGGCTTCCACAGATACGCAGTATTTT. It specifies CATSDNVPGLAASTDTQYF.

This clonotype was counted at least ten times. The chain carries TRBV5-1 and TRBJ1-1; TRBD1 matches at 8 bases. The CDR3 has 16 residues. V dropped 4 bases and J dropped 0; count of bases not matched to a gene: 8. The germline CDR1 and CDR2 sequences are SGHRS and YFSETQ. CDR3 in DNA: TGCGCCAGCAGCCTACTTACAGGGGGTCTGAACACTGAAGCTTTCTTT. It translates to CASSLLTGGLNTEAFF.

This clonotype was detected many times. The chain combines TRBV11-3 with TRBJ2-4; possibly TRBD1 or TRBD2 for D (5 bases each). Germline assignment: CDR1 SGHNT and CDR2 YENEEA. The CDR3 consists of 14 residues. V was clipped by 5 bases and J by 7 bases, with 15 bases between them. The CDR3 loop reads CASSPRQGENIQYF. CDR3 sequence (DNA): TGTGCCAGCAGCCCCCGGCAGGGAGAGAACATTCAGTACTTC.

This clonotype appeared a few times. The V and J genes are TRBV7-2 and TRBJ2-3; 11 bases fit TRBD2. The CDR3 is 17 amino acids. After removal of 1 base from V and 6 bases from J, the junction contained 9 bases not matched to a gene. The germline CDR1 and CDR2 sequences are SGHTA and FQGNSA. The CDR3 sequence: CASSLVLAGGPADTQYF. The CDR3 DNA sequence: TGTGCCAGCAGCTTAGTCTTAGCGGGAGGGCCGGCGGATACGCAGTATTTT. Complete variable domain (other parts from reference TRBV7-2 and TRBJ2-3): GAGVSQSPSNKVTEKGKDVELRCDPISGHTALYWYRQSLGQGLEFLIYFQGNSAPDKSGLPSDRFSAERTGGSVSTLTIQRTQQEDSAVYLCASSLVLAGGPADTQYFGPGTRLTVL.

At least ten counts were recorded for this clonotype. CDR3 protein: CASSEGLAGGSTDTQYF. CDR3 coding DNA: TGTGCCAGCAGTGAAGGACTAGCGGGGGGTAGCACAGATACGCAGTATTTT. V and J are TRBV2 and TRBJ2-3; 13 bases map to TRBD2. This CDR3 is built from 17 residues. CDR1 is SNHLY and CDR2 is FYNNEI in the germline V gene. The J segment lost 0 bases and the V segment lost 1 base, leaving 1 base of the junction unmatched.

The rearrangement links TRBV7-6 to TRBJ2-7, with a weak D call TRBD1 (6 bases). Germline V gene lookup returns CDR1 SGHVS and CDR2 FNYEAQ. CDR3 length equals 15 residues. V was pared by 5 bases and J by 5 bases, with 19 bases between. The CDR3 is CASSATTGFVHEQYF. The CDR3, as DNA: TGTGCCAGCAGCGCCACAACAGGGTTCGTCCACGAGCAGTACTTC.

This clonotype appeared many times. This chain connects TRBV2 to TRBJ1-5; D not certain. Deletions cut 3 bases from V and 9 bases from J, with 15 bases between. CDR3 length: 14 residues. Germline V gene lookup returns CDR1 SNHLY and CDR2 FYNNEI. CDR3 bases: TGTGCCAGCAGTGACGAAGTATCCCGGCCGCCCCAGCATTTT. Translating gives CASSDEVSRPPQHF.

The CDR3 region is CASNPGQGVSEQFF. The DNA for the CDR3 is TGTGCCAGCAATCCGGGACAGGGGGTAAGTGAGCAGTTCTTC. The rearrangement links TRBV25-1 to TRBJ2-1, with 11 bases aligning to TRBD1. The CDR3 has 14 amino acids. Trimming cost V 7 bases and J 9 bases; bases outside gene matches: 8. CDR1 and CDR2 from the germline V gene are MGHDK and SYGVNS. Drawing the rest from reference TRBV25-1 and TRBJ2-1, the complete variable domain is EADIYQTPRYLVIGTGKKITLECSQTMGHDKMYWYQQDPGMELHLIHYSYGVNSTEKGDLSSESTVSRIRTEHFPLTLESARPSHTSQYLCASNPGQGVSEQFFGPGTRLTVL.

This clonotype was picked up many times. The chain has TRBV7-3 and TRBJ2-1, with D perhaps TRBD2 (6 bases). The CDR3 has 13 amino acids. Trimming removed 5 bases at V and 11 bases at J, with 16 bases between. Germline V gene sequence: CDR1 SGHTA, CDR2 FQGTGA. The CDR3 coding sequence is TGTGCCAGCAGCCCTCGGGTAGCGGAGAAGCAGTTCTTC. The encoded protein is CASSPRVAEKQFF.

This clonotype was found many times. This sequence joins TRBV2 and TRBJ1-2, with 9 nucleotides matching TRBD1. CDR1 is SNHLY and CDR2 is FYNNEI in the germline V gene. The CDR3 has 13 residues. Unmatched junction bases numbered 0, after V lost 3 bases and J lost 4 bases. CDR3 sequence (DNA): TGTGCCAGCAGTGAGGACAGGGGCTATGGCTACACCTTC. Encoded protein: CASSEDRGYGYTF. The full variable domain, rest sourced from reference TRBV2 and TRBJ1-2, is EPEVTQTPSHQVTQMGQEVILRCVPISNHLYFYWYRQILGQKVEFLVSFYNNEISEKSEIFDDQFSVERPDGSNFTLKIRSTKLEDSAMYFCASSEDRGYGYTFGSGTRLTVV.

This clonotype was seen ten or more times. The chain links TRBV7-6 to TRBJ1-2, with 9 bases matching TRBD1. Germline lookup yields CDR1 SGHVS and CDR2 FNYEAQ. CDR3 length equals 16 residues. V dropped 4 bases and J dropped 8; count of bases not matched to a gene: 14. CDR3 bases: TGTGCCAGCAGCTATCGGGCGGGACAGGGTGTTTCGGGCTACACCTTC. It codes for CASSYRAGQGVSGYTF.

This clonotype occurred many times. CDR3 protein: CASSPEGTGELFF. The CDR3 nucleotides are TGTGCCAGCAGCCCCGAGGGCACCGGGGAGCTGTTTTTT. The chain employs TRBV6-4 and TRBJ2-2; tentative D call: TRBD2 (5 bases). Per germline, CDR1 MRHNA and CDR2 SNTAGT. This CDR3 region has 13 residues. Between the trimmed V and J ends, which lost 6 bases and 4 bases, there was a span of 9 bases.